These 9 T cell receptor beta chains originate from one sample sequenced in a study of T cell changes during pregnancy in multiple sclerosis. Some clones are missing from TCRdb's copy, which holds only in-frame ones; the method was immunoSEQ multiplex PCR. The repertoire holds 25,000 to 30,000 clones, roughly 89% seen once, with around 0.72% in the top ten. The source material was CD4+ T cells from peripheral blood mononuclear cells, sampled in the second trimester of pregnancy. The receptors here all came from a female donor with multiple sclerosis, enrolled in a pregnancy study.

This sequence joins TRBV6-5 and TRBJ2-3, with TRBD1 identical over 9 bases. This CDR3 spans 15 amino acids. Trimming cost V 6 bases and J 5 bases; bases outside gene matches: 9. From germline, CDR1 is MNHEY and CDR2 SVGAGI. The CDR3 coding sequence is TGTGCCAGCAGGCCACATAACAGGGGGCAAGATACGCAGTATTTT. Translating it yields CASRPHNRGQDTQYF.

The chain has TRBV7-9 and TRBJ1-4; TRBD1 is a possible D gene (5 bases). V dropped 8 bases and J dropped 7 bases, with 14 bases sitting between them. The CDR3 has 13 amino acids. Germline V gives CDR1 SEHNR, CDR2 FQNEAQ (reference sequence). This CDR3 is CASLGQWGEKLFF. In nucleotides, the CDR3 is TGTGCCAGCCTGGGGCAGTGGGGTGAAAAACTGTTTTTT.

The J gene is TRBJ1-2, the V gene TRBV19; 11 bases are shared with TRBD1. This CDR3 has 14 residues. The germline V gene has CDR1 LNHDA and CDR2 SQIVND (reference sequence). J lost 9 bases, V lost 6 bases, and 9 bases had no gene match. The CDR3 nucleotides are TGTGCCAGTAGGGACGGACAGGGGGCCTTTAGCTACACCTTC. Translating gives CASRDGQGAFSYTF. Full variable domain (rest looked up from reference TRBV19 and TRBJ1-2): DGGITQSPKYLFRKEGQNVTLSCEQNLNHDAMYWYRQDPGQGLRLIYYSQIVNDFQKGDIAEGYSVSREKKESFPLTVTSAQKNPTAFYLCASRDGQGAFSYTFGSGTRLTVV.

The chain uses TRBV11-1 and TRBJ1-1; TRBD1 might be the D (6 bases). The CDR3 is 15 amino acids. Trimming removed 2 bases from V and 2 bases from J, with 12 bases in between. Germline V gene sequence: CDR1 SGHAT, CDR2 FQDESV (reference sequence). The CDR3 loop is CASSLSARGNTEAFF. In DNA form, the CDR3 reads TGTGCCAGCAGCTTATCGGCCAGGGGTAACACTGAAGCTTTCTTT.

Points on this clone: The sample contains more than one DNA sequence encoding this CDR3. This chain links TRBV2 with TRBJ2-7; tentative D call: TRBD2 (5 bases). V lost 4 bases to trimming and J lost 0 bases, with 10 bases between them. Germline CDR1 is SNHLY and CDR2 is FYNNEI. The CDR3 totals 14 residues. The CDR3 region has the DNA TGTGCCAGCAGTGGACGGAGGAGCTCCTACGAGCAGTACTTC. As protein: CASSGRRSSYEQYF. Looking up the rest from reference TRBV2 and TRBJ2-7 gives the full variable domain: EPEVTQTPSHQVTQMGQEVILRCVPISNHLYFYWYRQILGQKVEFLVSFYNNEISEKSEIFDDQFSVERPDGSNFTLKIRSTKLEDSAMYFCASSGRRSSYEQYFGPGTRLTVT.

The CDR3 loop reads CASSGLSWGNQPQHF. The CDR3 DNA sequence: TGTGCCAGCAGTGGGCTGTCCTGGGGCAATCAGCCCCAGCATTTT. This chain joins TRBV28 and TRBJ1-5; no reliable D call. Germline-derived CDR1 and CDR2 are MDHEN and SYDVKM. The CDR3 has 15 amino acids. Trimming pared 5 bases from V and 2 bases from J, leaving 13 bases between.

The genes are TRBV5-5 and TRBJ1-2, with D perhaps TRBD1 (5 bases). The CDR3 is 15 amino acids. V dropped 2 bases and J dropped 4 bases, with 15 bases sitting between them. Germline CDR1 and CDR2: SGHKS and YYEKEE (reference sequence). In DNA form, the CDR3 reads TGTGCCAGCAGCTTAACCTACGACAGCGTCTATGGCTACACCTTC. It codes for CASSLTYDSVYGYTF.

The chain recombines TRBV14 with TRBJ2-1; TRBD2 matches at 11 bases. The CDR3 has 14 amino acids. Germline V gene data show CDR1 as SGHDN and CDR2 as FVKESK. V shed 5 bases and J 13 bases; nucleotides not matched to a gene: 10. The CDR3 reads CASSKGLAAGLQFF. CDR3 DNA sequence: TGTGCCAGCAGCAAGGGACTAGCGGCGGGTCTTCAGTTCTTC. Complete variable domain (other parts from reference TRBV14 and TRBJ2-1): EAGVTQFPSHSVIEKGQTVTLRCDPISGHDNLYWYRRVMGKEIKFLLHFVKESKQDESGMPNNRFLAERTGGTYSTLKVQPAELEDSGVYFCASSKGLAAGLQFFGPGTRLTVL.

The rearrangement joins TRBV5-5 to TRBJ2-1; 9 bases are shared with TRBD1. In germline, CDR1 is SGHKS, CDR2 YYEKEE (reference sequence). The CDR3 is 13 residues long. The V segment lost 0 bases and the J segment 14 bases; nucleotides outside the gene matches: 6. For the CDR3, the DNA is TGTGCCAGCAGCTTGGGGGGGACAGGGTGGAAGTTCTTC. Translated: CASSLGGTGWKFF.